Below are 15 T cell receptor beta chains sequenced from a single sample in a study of blood T cell repertoires in COVID-19. Generated by immunoSEQ multiplex PCR, the TCRdb table keeps only in-frame clones and is missing some. The sample lists roughly 330,000 clones; 87% were seen once. The sample comprised PBMCs or T cells enriched from blood (not recorded which). The receptors stem from a woman aged 25 to 39 who had recovered from COVID-19.

A single count supports this clone. This chain links TRBV4-2 with TRBJ2-2; 9 positions match TRBD1. This CDR3 is 17 amino acids long. Per the germline V gene, CDR1 is LGHNA and CDR2 is YNFKEQ. V dropped 0 bases and J dropped 8; count of bases not matched to a gene: 10. In DNA form, the CDR3 reads TGTGCCAGCAGCCAAGACTCAGACAGGGGGGTAGGAGGGGAGCTGTTTTTT. This codes for CASSQDSDRGVGGELFF.

The chain carries TRBV5-1 and TRBJ2-7; D gene unclear. Trimming pared 2 bases from V and 2 bases from J, leaving 11 bases between. The germline V gene has CDR1 SGHRS and CDR2 YFSETQ. The CDR3 contains 14 residues. This CDR3 is CASSLTLPAYEQYF. The DNA for the CDR3 is TGCGCCAGCAGCTTAACTCTTCCGGCCTACGAGCAGTACTTC.

V usage is TRBV4-1 and J usage is TRBJ2-7, with a tentative D call TRBD1 (6 bases). The CDR3 loop spans 14 amino acids. Germline V CDR1 and CDR2: MGHRA, YSYEKL. V shed 2 bases and J shed 6 bases, with 14 bases lying between them. The CDR3, as DNA: TGCGCCAGCAGCCAACTCTTGGGCAGGGGCGAGCAGTACTTC. This translates into CASSQLLGRGEQYF.

This chain links TRBV11-2 with TRBJ1-3; D not resolved. The germline CDR1 and CDR2 sequences are SGHAT and FQNNGV. V gave up 1 base and J gave up 0 bases, with 13 bases separating them. This CDR3 has 17 residues. The CDR3 nucleotides are TGTGCCAGCAGCTTAGTCTTCGGCGGTCTCTCTGGAAACACCATATATTTT. Translating it yields CASSLVFGGLSGNTIYF.

This chain connects TRBV6-5 to TRBJ2-2; 8 positions match TRBD2. CDR3 length: 15 amino acids. The V gene end was trimmed by 10 bases and the J gene end by 3 bases; junction bases not matched to a gene: 10. From germline, CDR1 is MNHEY and CDR2 SVGAGI. In DNA form, the CDR3 reads TGTGCCATAGCGGGACTAAAGGGGCACACCGGGGAGCTGTTTTTT. It specifies CAIAGLKGHTGELFF.

The rearrangement links TRBV5-6 to TRBJ1-1; no reliable D call. The ends were cut back, 5 bases at V and 8 bases at J, with 16 bases in the middle. This CDR3 is built from 13 residues. The germline CDR1 and CDR2 sequences are SGHDT and YYEEEE. CDR3 in DNA: TGTGCCAGCAGGGAGGGAGGCCGGGGAGAAGCTTTCTTT. It specifies CASREGGRGEAFF.

The rearrangement joins TRBV7-8 to TRBJ2-3, with D maybe TRBD2 (6 bases). This CDR3 region has 13 residues. Trimming took off 5 bases at V and 6 bases at J, with 12 bases between the two ends. Germline lookup yields CDR1 SGHVS and CDR2 FQNEAQ. The CDR3 bases are TGTGCCAGCAGCCCCCGACTAGGGGATACGCAGTATTTT. Translated: CASSPRLGDTQYF. Full variable domain (outside the CDR3, taken from reference TRBV7-8 and TRBJ2-3): GAGVSQSPRYKVAKRGQDVALRCDPISGHVSLFWYQQALGQGPEFLTYFQNEAQLDKSGLPSDRFFAERPEGSVSTLKIQRTQQEDSAVYLCASSPRLGDTQYFGPGTRLTVL.

This chain joins TRBV30 and TRBJ1-1, with D tentatively TRBD1 (5 bases). There are 14 residues in the CDR3. Trimming removed 0 bases at V and 1 base at J, with 9 bases between. CDR1 is GTSNPN, CDR2 SVGIG, per germline (reference sequence). The CDR3 here is CAWSVNRKNTEAFF. The CDR3, as DNA: TGTGCCTGGAGTGTAAACAGGAAGAACACTGAAGCTTTCTTT.

V gene TRBV11-3 combines with J gene TRBJ2-2, with 7 bases lining up with TRBD1. CDR3 size: 17 residues. The trim removed 0 bases at V and 0 bases at J, leaving 4 bases unmatched. Per the germline V gene, CDR1 is SGHNT and CDR2 is YENEEA. The CDR3 sequence is CASSLDGGQSNTGELFF. The CDR3, as DNA: TGTGCCAGCAGCTTAGATGGGGGACAGTCGAACACCGGGGAGCTGTTTTTT.

V is TRBV19 and J is TRBJ2-1; no firm D call. CDR1 and CDR2 from the germline V gene are LNHDA and SQIVND (reference sequence). The CDR3 is 12 amino acids. Trimming pared 3 bases from V and 3 bases from J, leaving 3 bases between. CDR3 nucleotide sequence: TGTGCCAGTAGTATCGGCTACAATGAGCAGTTCTTC. This codes for CASSIGYNEQFF.

The V call is TRBV11-2, the J call TRBJ1-1; 8 nucleotides agree with TRBD1. The CDR3 loop spans 15 amino acids. With V trimmed by 3 bases and J by 6 bases, 9 bases remained unmatched. From germline, CDR1 is SGHAT and CDR2 FQNNGV. For the CDR3, the DNA is TGTGCCAGCAGCTTTCTGACAGGGGCGGGAGCTGAAGCTTTCTTT. Encoded protein: CASSFLTGAGAEAFF.

Written as DNA, the CDR3 is TGTGCCAGCAGACCCACGACAGGGGGCTATGGCTACACCTTC. It codes for CASRPTTGGYGYTF. The chain employs TRBV28 and TRBJ1-2, with 9 positions matching TRBD1. After removal of 6 bases from V and 4 bases from J, the junction contained 6 bases not matched to a gene. There are 14 residues in the CDR3. Germline V gene data show CDR1 as MDHEN and CDR2 as SYDVKM.

The chain joins TRBV20-1 to TRBJ1-4; TRBD1 matches at 7 bases. The V gene's germline CDR1 is DFQATT and CDR2 SNEGSKA (reference sequence). The CDR3 spans 16 residues. Trimming removed 3 bases from V and 3 bases from J; junction bases left unmatched: 10. The DNA of the CDR3 is TGCAGTGCTAGTATCAGGGGGGTGGGTGCTAATGAAAAACTGTTTTTT. The encoded protein is CSASIRGVGANEKLFF.

J is TRBJ1-4 and V is TRBV6-5; D is undetermined. Trimming took 8 bases from V and 7 from J, leaving 14 bases between them. Germline V lookup: CDR1 MNHEY, CDR2 SVGAGI. The CDR3 consists of 13 residues. The CDR3 sequence: CASRPRRAEKLFF. The CDR3 bases are TGTGCCAGCCGGCCCCGGAGGGCTGAAAAACTGTTTTTT.

The rearrangement links TRBV15 to TRBJ1-2, with D possibly TRBD1 on 5 matching bases. This CDR3 comprises 16 residues. Germline CDR1 reads LNHNV; CDR2 reads YYDKDF (reference sequence). Trimming stripped 1 base from V and 0 bases from J, with 12 bases between. CDR3 region: CATSRGGTEANYGYTF. Here the CDR3 DNA reads TGTGCCACCAGCAGAGGGGGGACTGAGGCTAACTATGGCTACACCTTC.